The table lists the clone carrying this T cell receptor (beta chain) with many counts. The data originate from a study of T-cell reconstitution after alpha-beta-depleted transplantation in children. Preparation of the TCRbeta library used unique molecular identifiers. TCRdb independently ran MiXCR on the PCR reads; one entry per CDR3 protein. The sample records 150,000 to 200,000 distinct CDR3 sequences, approximately 7% being singletons. This TCR derives from a human donor who donated a stem cell graft to a child with Wiskott-Aldrich syndrome. Sequencing was performed on PBMCs from the stem cell graft donor, taken from the stem cell graft.

CDR3 in amino acids: CASSVGGQANTEAFF. CDR3 sequence (DNA): TGTGCCAGCAGCGTAGGGGGACAGGCGAACACTGAAGCTTTCTTT. This chain uses TRBV9 with TRBJ1-1; 8 bases align to TRBD1. Looked up from germline, CDR1 is SGDLS and CDR2 is YYNGEE. J lost 1 base, V lost 0 bases, and 2 bases had no gene match. This CDR3 is built from 15 residues.